This T cell receptor (beta chain) was captured by sequencing in a study of cytomegalovirus exposure and HLA in healthy donors. This CDR3 is built from 13 residues. Germline V gene lookup returns CDR1 SGHAT and CDR2 FQNNGV. Deletions cut 1 base from V and 7 bases from J, with 8 bases between. The donors comprised healthy bone marrow donors. Notes on this clone: What it recognizes is unknown.

Amplification used 60 Vbeta primers and 13 Jbeta primers. Sequenced by immunoSEQ multiplex PCR; TCRdb stores in-frame clones only, minus some. The sample includes 160,000 or so clones, around three quarters of them seen just once. General study findings and limits: As was reported, the HLA-A and HLA-B alleles of most subjects were accurately predicted from TCR beta sequences.

The V gene is TRBV11-2, the J gene TRBJ2-1; D ambiguous. The TCR comes from a woman between 35 and 50 years old in good health and CMV-seronegative. Material for sequencing was PBMCs. CDR3 residues: CASSLGAINEQFF. In nucleotides, the CDR3 is TGTGCCAGCAGCTTAGGAGCTATTAATGAGCAGTTCTTC.